This T cell receptor beta chain is from a study of vaccination and CD4 T cells after COVID-19. On the study more broadly: Overlapping spike peptides of SARS-CoV-2, HCoV-NL63, HCoV-OC43 and HCoV-229E were used, and cells were stimulated with them. Culture controls were given either a CEFX pool, an HIV-1 Nef pool, or no peptide.

The study, taken as a whole, reports: Spike mono-reactivity was found in 304 of 307 vaccine-specific clones from convalescent patients.

The treatment here: approximately nine-day PBMC culture with coronavirus spike peptide pools or control peptides (ViraFEST assay). This CDR3 is 12 amino acids long. Germline assignment: CDR1 DFQATT and CDR2 SNEGSKA (reference sequence). V gave up 5 bases and J gave up 7 bases; unmatched junction bases: 4. With the Oncomine TCR Beta short-read assay, DNA from cultured CD4+ T cells was sequenced. DNA came from CD4+ T cells after culture. Each CDR3 protein gets one entry after TCRdb re-called the PCR reads with MiXCR. The sample has thousands of distinct CDR3 sequences; approximately 76% are singletons. Of note for this clonotype: The target antigen is unknown.

The source of this sequence is a human donor who had recovered from COVID-19. The rearrangement links TRBV20-1 to TRBJ2-4; 8 nucleotides align to TRBD1. The sample taken for sequencing was CD4+ T cells from blood, cultured in vitro. CDR3 loop: CSAPRTGNIQYF. The CDR3 nucleotides are TGCAGTGCTCCTAGGACAGGGAACATTCAGTACTTC.